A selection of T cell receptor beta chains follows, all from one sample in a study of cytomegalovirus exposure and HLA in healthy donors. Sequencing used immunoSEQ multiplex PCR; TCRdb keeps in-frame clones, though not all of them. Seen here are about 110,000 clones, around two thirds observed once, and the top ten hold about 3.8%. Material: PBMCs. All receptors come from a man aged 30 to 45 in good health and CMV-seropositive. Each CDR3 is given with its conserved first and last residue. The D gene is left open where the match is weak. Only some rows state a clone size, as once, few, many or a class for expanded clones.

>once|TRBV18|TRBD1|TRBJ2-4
CASTGQGMAKNIQYF
TGTGCCAGCACCGGACAGGGTATGGCCAAAAACATTCAGTACTTC
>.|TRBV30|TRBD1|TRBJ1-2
CAWRGQGASFNYGYTF
TGTGCCTGGAGAGGGCAGGGGGCGAGTTTTAACTATGGCTACACCTTC
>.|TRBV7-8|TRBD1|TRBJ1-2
CASSLGTAVGYTF
TGTGCCAGCAGCCTTGGGACAGCTGTAGGCTACACCTTC
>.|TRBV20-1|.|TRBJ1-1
CRVQSEAFF
TGCAGGGTACAGTCTGAAGCTTTCTTT
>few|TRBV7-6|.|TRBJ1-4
CASSSPGEGNEKLFF
TGTGCCAGCAGCTCCCCCGGGGAGGGGAATGAAAAACTGTTTTTT
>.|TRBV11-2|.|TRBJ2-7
CASSFDSLSYEQYF
TGTGCCAGCAGCTTTGACAGTTTGTCCTACGAGCAGTACTTC
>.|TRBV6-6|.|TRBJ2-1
CASSYSTRTGNEQFF
TGTGCCAGCAGTTACTCGACTAGAACAGGCAATGAGCAGTTCTTC
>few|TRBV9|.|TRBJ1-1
CASSSGHLNTEAFF
TGTGCCAGCAGCTCGGGACACCTAAACACTGAAGCTTTCTTT
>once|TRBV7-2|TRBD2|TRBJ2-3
CASSLTGGPDTQYF
TGTGCCAGCAGCTTGACGGGGGGACCAGATACGCAGTATTTT
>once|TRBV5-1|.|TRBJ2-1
CASSLAGLDSHEQFF
TGCGCCAGCAGCTTGGCCGGGTTAGATAGCCATGAGCAGTTCTTC
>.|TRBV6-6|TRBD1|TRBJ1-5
CASSTGAPSQPQHF
TGTGCCAGCAGTACAGGGGCCCCTAGTCAGCCCCAGCATTTT
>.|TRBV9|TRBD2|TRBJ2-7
CASSVDAGGPQYF
TGTGCCAGCAGCGTAGACGCGGGGGGGCCGCAGTACTTC
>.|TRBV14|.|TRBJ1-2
CASSQDNRAYGYTF
TGTGCCAGCAGCCAAGATAACCGAGCCTATGGCTACACCTTC
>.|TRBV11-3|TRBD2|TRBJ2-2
CASSRQETSGLANTGELFF
TGTGCCAGCAGCCGTCAAGAGACTAGCGGGCTAGCGAACACCGGGGAGCTGTTTTTT
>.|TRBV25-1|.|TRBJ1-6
CATPHWSSYNSPLHF
TGTGCCACCCCCCACTGGAGCTCCTATAATTCACCCCTCCACTTT
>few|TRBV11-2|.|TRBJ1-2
CASSKTAIYGYTF
TGTGCCAGCAGCAAGACAGCAATCTATGGCTACACCTTC
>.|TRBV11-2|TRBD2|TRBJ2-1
CASSPPRLAGFNEQFF
TGTGCCAGCAGCCCCCCTCGCCTAGCGGGGTTCAATGAGCAGTTCTTC
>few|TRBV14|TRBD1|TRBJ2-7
CASSQEAWTGAYEQYF
TGTGCCAGCAGCCAAGAAGCGTGGACAGGGGCCTACGAGCAGTACTTC
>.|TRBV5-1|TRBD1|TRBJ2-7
CASSSPGQGSEQYF
TGCGCCAGCAGCTCTCCGGGACAGGGTAGCGAGCAGTACTTC
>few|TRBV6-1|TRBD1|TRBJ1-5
CASREGAYGNQPQHF
TGTGCCAGCAGAGAGGGGGCGTACGGCAATCAGCCCCAGCATTTT
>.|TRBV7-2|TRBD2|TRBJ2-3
CASTWGLAGGRTDTQYF
TGTGCCAGCACCTGGGGACTAGCGGGGGGCCGCACAGATACGCAGTATTTT
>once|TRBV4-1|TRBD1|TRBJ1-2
CASSSPDRGGRHYGYTF
TGCGCCAGCAGTTCCCCGGACAGGGGGGGTAGACACTATGGCTACACCTTC
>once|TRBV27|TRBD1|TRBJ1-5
CASSSGTGIGSQPQHF
TGTGCCAGCTCCTCCGGGACAGGAATAGGGAGTCAGCCCCAGCATTTT
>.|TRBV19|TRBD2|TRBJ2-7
CASSYFPSGGAPYEQYF
TGTGCCAGCAGTTACTTTCCCAGCGGGGGGGCCCCCTACGAGCAGTACTTC
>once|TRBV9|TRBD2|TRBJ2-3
CASSVGAGGLDTQYF
TGTGCCAGCAGCGTAGGGGCGGGGGGGTTGGATACGCAGTATTTT
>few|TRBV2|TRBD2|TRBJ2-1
CASRLAGGSYNEQFF
TGTGCCAGCAGGCTAGCGGGGGGTTCCTACAATGAGCAGTTCTTC
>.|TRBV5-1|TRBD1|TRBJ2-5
CASSPPQGAQGETQYF
TGCGCCAGCAGCCCCCCCCAGGGGGCGCAGGGAGAGACCCAGTACTTC
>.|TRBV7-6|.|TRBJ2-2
CASSPRPGGELFF
TGTGCCAGCAGCCCACGGCCAGGCGGGGAGCTGTTTTTT
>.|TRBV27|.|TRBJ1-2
CASSLSRYYGYTF
TGTGCCAGCAGCCTCAGCAGGTACTATGGCTACACCTTC
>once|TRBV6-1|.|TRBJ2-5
CASSPDGWRETQYF
TGTGCCAGCAGTCCGGATGGGTGGAGAGAGACCCAGTACTTC
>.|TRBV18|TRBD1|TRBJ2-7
CASSRSGTGYEQYF
TGTGCCAGCTCACGATCCGGGACAGGGTACGAGCAGTACTTC
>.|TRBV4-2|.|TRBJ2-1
CASSQDRATTSYNEQFF
TGTGCCAGCAGCCAAGATCGGGCGACTACTTCTTACAATGAGCAGTTCTTC
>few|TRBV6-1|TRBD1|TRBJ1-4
CAKDRVSEKLFF
TGTGCCAAGGACAGGGTGAGTGAAAAACTGTTTTTT
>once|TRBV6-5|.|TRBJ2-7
CASRGLAYEQYF
TGTGCCAGTAGGGGATTAGCCTACGAGCAGTACTTC
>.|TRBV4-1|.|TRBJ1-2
CASSQGVNFPQKIYGYTF
TGCGCCAGCAGCCAAGGCGTGAACTTCCCCCAAAAAATATATGGCTACACCTTC
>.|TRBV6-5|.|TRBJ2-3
CASREGWRAPDTQYF
TGTGCCAGCAGGGAGGGCTGGAGGGCCCCAGATACGCAGTATTTT
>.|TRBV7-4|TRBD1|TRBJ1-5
CASSFGQGNQPQHF
TGTGCCAGCAGCTTTGGACAGGGCAATCAGCCCCAGCATTTT
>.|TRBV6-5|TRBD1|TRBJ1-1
CASSLDRGTEAFF
TGTGCCAGCAGTTTGGACAGGGGCACTGAAGCTTTCTTT
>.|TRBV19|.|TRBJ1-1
CASSAGGDNTEAFF
TGTGCCAGTAGTGCGGGAGGGGATAACACTGAAGCTTTCTTT
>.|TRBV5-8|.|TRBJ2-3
CASSFFTATDTQYF
TGTGCCAGCAGCTTTTTCACAGCCACAGATACGCAGTATTTT
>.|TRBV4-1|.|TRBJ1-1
CASSQGAGSTEAFF
TGCGCCAGCAGCCAAGGAGCAGGGTCCACTGAAGCTTTCTTT
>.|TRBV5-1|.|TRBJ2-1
CASSLALGGYNEQFF
TGCGCCAGCAGCTTGGCCCTCGGGGGATACAATGAGCAGTTCTTC
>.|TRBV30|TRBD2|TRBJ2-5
CAWGSGGETQYF
TGTGCCTGGGGGAGCGGGGGGGAGACCCAGTACTTC
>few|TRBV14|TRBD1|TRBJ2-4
CASSREQGAKNIQYF
TGTGCCAGCAGCCGAGAACAGGGGGCCAAAAACATTCAGTACTTC
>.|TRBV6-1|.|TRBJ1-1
CASVVNGLAEAFF
TGTGCCAGCGTAGTAAACGGACTGGCTGAAGCTTTCTTT
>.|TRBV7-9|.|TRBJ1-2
CASSLDSLGYTF
TGTGCCAGCAGCTTAGACTCGCTTGGCTACACCTTC
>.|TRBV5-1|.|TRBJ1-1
CASSSVLNTEAFF
TGCGCCAGCAGCTCGGTATTGAACACTGAAGCTTTCTTT
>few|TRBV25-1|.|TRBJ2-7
CASSLGIAEPYEQYF
TGTGCCAGCAGTCTTGGTATTGCGGAGCCCTACGAGCAGTACTTC
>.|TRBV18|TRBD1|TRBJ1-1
CASSPPGATGGTEAFF
TGTGCCAGCTCACCACCGGGAGCCACAGGGGGCACTGAAGCTTTCTTT
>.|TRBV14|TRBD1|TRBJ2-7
CASRGIQTGESYEQYF
TGTGCCAGCAGAGGGATACAGACAGGGGAATCCTACGAGCAGTACTTC
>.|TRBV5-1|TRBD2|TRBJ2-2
CASSKSGGARAQANTGELFF
TGCGCCAGCAGCAAGAGCGGGGGGGCCCGGGCTCAAGCGAACACCGGGGAGCTGTTTTTT
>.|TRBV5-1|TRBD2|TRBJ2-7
CASSLASGGRGGYEQYF
TGCGCCAGCAGCTTGGCTTCCGGGGGGCGGGGGGGCTACGAGCAGTACTTC
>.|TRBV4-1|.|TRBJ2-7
CASSQGRTRGNYEQYF
TGCGCCAGCAGCCAGGGCCGTACGAGGGGGAACTACGAGCAGTACTTC